This TCR beta chain is from a study of graft-versus-host responses after intestinal transplantation. With 0 bases removed from V and 3 bases from J, the gap between germline ends came to 11 bases. The CDR3 contains 15 residues. CDR1 is SGHAT and CDR2 is FQNNGV in the germline V gene. Some clones are missing from TCRdb's copy, which holds only in-frame ones; the method was immunoSEQ multiplex PCR. The sample shows 80,000 to 100,000 clones, 90% to 95% of them seen only once. Regarding this clone: Its antigen is as yet unknown.

The material was unstimulated CD4+ T cells sorted from spleen or lymph node cells, obtained before transplant. This TCR derives from a human donor who was the organ donor for an intestinal transplant. V usage is TRBV11-2 and J usage is TRBJ1-1, with D unresolved. The CDR3 sequence is CASSLDGGLYTEAFF. The CDR3 region has the DNA TGTGCCAGCAGCTTAGATGGAGGGTTGTACACTGAAGCTTTCTTT.